This TCR beta chain was recovered during a study of cytomegalovirus exposure and HLA in healthy donors. Here immunoSEQ multiplex PCR was the method, and the copy in TCRdb shows in-frame clones only, minus some. This table has 150,000 to 200,000 clones, roughly 90% appearing once. Study outcomes and limitations: Cytomegalovirus-associated status was assigned to 150 to 200 TCR beta chains. There were a few CMV-associated chains whose specificity for CMV antigens was confirmed in vitro.

A remark on this clone: Its matching antigen is unknown.

The V gene's germline CDR1 is LNHDA and CDR2 SQIVND (reference sequence). Trimming removed 6 bases from V and 2 bases from J; junction bases left unmatched: 9. This CDR3 is built from 18 residues. The source of this sequence is a woman aged 18-35 years in good health and CMV-seropositive. The chain joins TRBV19 to TRBJ2-3; 15 bases align to TRBD2. Sequenced material: PBMCs. CDR3 amino acids: CASSLGLAGGTTTDTQYF. In DNA form, the CDR3 reads TGTGCCAGTAGCTTGGGACTAGCGGGAGGTACTACCACAGATACGCAGTATTTT.